A selection of T cell receptor beta chains follows, all from one sample in a study of T cell repertoires in cytomegalovirus infection. No cognate antigen is known for these TCRs. TCRdb reprocessed the reads with MiXCR, giving one entry per CDR3 protein. This table holds 200,000 to 250,000 distinct CDR3 sequences, roughly 34% found once. Sequenced here: CD8+ T cells from cultured PBMCs, sampled from culture after CMV antigen stimulation. Source of these receptors: a human donor in good health (CMV status not recorded). Some clones in this sample may be carry-over from other donors' samples. Each CDR3 is given with its conserved first and last residue. A D gene is named only where the DNA matches it firmly. Rows give clone size only sometimes, using once, few, many, or a class for an expanded clone.

J gene: TRBJ2-4
clone size: -
D gene: -
V gene: TRBV19
CDR3 DNA: TGTGCCAGTAGTATAGTGGTGGGAAGAACGCTAGCCAAAAACATTCAGTACTTC
CDR3 protein: CASSIVVGRTLAKNIQYF

J gene: TRBJ2-3
clone size: -
D gene: -
V gene: TRBV7-2
CDR3 DNA: TGTGCCAGCAGCTTTTCCGATACGCAGTATTTT
CDR3 protein: CASSFSDTQYF

J gene: TRBJ1-3
clone size: -
D gene: -
V gene: TRBV7-1
CDR3 DNA: TGTGCCAGCAGCAGCAGGAGGTCTGGAAACACCATATATTTT
CDR3 protein: CASSSRRSGNTIYF

J gene: TRBJ2-3
clone size: once
D gene: -
V gene: TRBV2
CDR3 DNA: TGTGCCAGAAGTAGGGGCCCAGATATGCAGTATTTT
CDR3 protein: CARSRGPDMQYF

J gene: TRBJ2-5
clone size: few
D gene: -
V gene: TRBV7-8
CDR3 DNA: TGTGCCAGCAGCTCATCGACGGGCTATCAAGAGACCCAGTACTTC
CDR3 protein: CASSSSTGYQETQYF

J gene: TRBJ2-2
clone size: -
D gene: -
V gene: TRBV9
CDR3 DNA: TGTGCCAGCAGCGCCCCGCCTGCCGGGGAGCTGTTTTTT
CDR3 protein: CASSAPPAGELFF

J gene: TRBJ2-3
clone size: medium-sized
D gene: TRBD2
V gene: TRBV7-2
CDR3 DNA: TGTGCCAGCAGCCCCGGGACTAGCGTCCCAGATACGCAGTATTTT
CDR3 protein: CASSPGTSVPDTQYF

J gene: TRBJ2-7
clone size: -
D gene: -
V gene: TRBV5-4
CDR3 DNA: TGTGCCAGCAGCTTGTTCGTTGGGGACGAGCAGTACTTC
CDR3 protein: CASSLFVGDEQYF

J gene: TRBJ1-1
clone size: -
D gene: -
V gene: TRBV7-6
CDR3 DNA: TGTGCCAGCAGCTTAGGAGAACTCGTCCCTGAAGCTTTCTTT
CDR3 protein: CASSLGELVPEAFF

J gene: TRBJ1-4
clone size: -
D gene: -
V gene: TRBV11-2
CDR3 DNA: TGTGCCAGCAGCTTAGATTTCCTCGGTGGGAAACTGTTTTTT
CDR3 protein: CASSLDFLGGKLFF

J gene: TRBJ2-2
clone size: few
D gene: -
V gene: TRBV7-9
CDR3 DNA: TGTGCCAGCAGCTTAATTCTAGGCGGGGAGCTGTTTTTT
CDR3 protein: CASSLILGGELFF

J gene: TRBJ1-3
clone size: few
D gene: TRBD1
V gene: TRBV10-3
CDR3 DNA: TGTGCCATCAGTTCCCGGGACAGCACTGGAAACACCATATATTTT
CDR3 protein: CAISSRDSTGNTIYF

J gene: TRBJ2-7
clone size: -
D gene: TRBD2
V gene: TRBV7-3
CDR3 DNA: TGTGCCAGCAGCTTGGCTGGACTAGCGAGGTCCTACGAGCAGTACTTC
CDR3 protein: CASSLAGLARSYEQYF

J gene: TRBJ1-5
clone size: -
D gene: TRBD1
V gene: TRBV16
CDR3 DNA: TGTGCCAGCAGCCAATCGAGGACAGGGTTTCAGCCCCAGCATTTT
CDR3 protein: CASSQSRTGFQPQHF

J gene: TRBJ1-2
clone size: -
D gene: -
V gene: TRBV18
CDR3 DNA: TGTGCCAGCTCACCGGGGCACGGCTATGGCTACACCTTC
CDR3 protein: CASSPGHGYGYTF

J gene: TRBJ2-5
clone size: -
D gene: -
V gene: TRBV27
CDR3 DNA: TGTGCCAGCAGTTTAGACGAAAAAGAGACCCAGTACTTC
CDR3 protein: CASSLDEKETQYF

J gene: TRBJ1-2
clone size: few
D gene: -
V gene: TRBV5-1
CDR3 DNA: TGCGCCAGCAGCTCGGATTTTACAGGGAGAAGGTATGGCTACACCTTC
CDR3 protein: CASSSDFTGRRYGYTF

J gene: TRBJ2-7
clone size: -
D gene: -
V gene: TRBV7-9
CDR3 DNA: TGTGCCAGCAGCGTCGACAGCTACGAGCAGTACTTC
CDR3 protein: CASSVDSYEQYF

J gene: TRBJ1-2
clone size: many
D gene: TRBD1
V gene: TRBV7-2
CDR3 DNA: TGTGCCAGCAGCTTAGAACAGGGGTTGGATGGCTACACCTTC
CDR3 protein: CASSLEQGLDGYTF

J gene: TRBJ2-7
clone size: few
D gene: -
V gene: TRBV11-2
CDR3 DNA: TGTGCCAGCAGCCGATGGGGTGCGAGCCGCGAACAGACGATTTCCTACGAGCAGTACTTC
CDR3 protein: CASSRWGASREQTISYEQYF

J gene: TRBJ2-1
clone size: -
D gene: TRBD1
V gene: TRBV28
CDR3 DNA: TGTGCCAGCAGTCCGATCCGACAGGGTCTTACGGATGAGCAGTTCTTC
CDR3 protein: CASSPIRQGLTDEQFF

J gene: TRBJ2-7
clone size: many
D gene: TRBD1
V gene: TRBV7-2
CDR3 DNA: TGTGCCAGCAGCTTCTCGACAGGGCTCGTCTACGAGCAGTACTTC
CDR3 protein: CASSFSTGLVYEQYF

J gene: TRBJ2-7
clone size: -
D gene: -
V gene: TRBV6-5
CDR3 DNA: TGTGCCAGCAGTCTTACTAGCAGTGTGCGCTACGAGCAGTACTTC
CDR3 protein: CASSLTSSVRYEQYF

J gene: TRBJ2-2
clone size: -
D gene: TRBD1
V gene: TRBV19
CDR3 DNA: TGTGCCAGTAGTGTCCCGGGACAGAGATACACCGGGGAGCTGTTTTTT
CDR3 protein: CASSVPGQRYTGELFF

J gene: TRBJ2-2
clone size: few
D gene: -
V gene: TRBV7-6
CDR3 DNA: TGTGCCAGCAGCTGGCAGGCGGGGTTACTTACGAACACCGGGGAGCTGTTTTTT
CDR3 protein: CASSWQAGLLTNTGELFF

J gene: TRBJ2-5
clone size: -
D gene: TRBD2
V gene: TRBV12-3/TRBV12-4
CDR3 DNA: TGTGCCAGCAGACGCAGACTAGCGGGGGGGCGAGAGACCCAGTACTTC
CDR3 protein: CASRRRLAGGRETQYF

J gene: TRBJ2-3
clone size: few
D gene: TRBD1
V gene: TRBV19
CDR3 DNA: TGTGCCAGCTCAGCCAGGGACAGGGGAGGAGATACGCAGTATTTT
CDR3 protein: CASSARDRGGDTQYF

J gene: TRBJ2-1
clone size: -
D gene: -
V gene: TRBV12-5
CDR3 DNA: TGTGCTAGTGGCCCGAGAAGCGAAAATGAGCAGTTCTTC
CDR3 protein: CASGPRSENEQFF

J gene: TRBJ2-5
clone size: -
D gene: -
V gene: TRBV19
CDR3 DNA: TGTGCCAGTAGGGCGCGGGCTCAAGAGACCCAGTACTTC
CDR3 protein: CASRARAQETQYF

J gene: TRBJ2-1
clone size: -
D gene: TRBD2
V gene: TRBV9
CDR3 DNA: TGTGCCAGCACTTCTAGCGGGAGTAGGAATGAGCAGTTCTTC
CDR3 protein: CASTSSGSRNEQFF

J gene: TRBJ2-5
clone size: -
D gene: -
V gene: TRBV10-3
CDR3 DNA: TGTGCCATCAGTGATATAGGCGGAGGGGAGACCCAGTACTTC
CDR3 protein: CAISDIGGGETQYF

J gene: TRBJ2-2
clone size: few
D gene: -
V gene: TRBV4-2
CDR3 DNA: TGTGCCAGCAGCCAAGAAAAGGGATCTATCACCGGGGAGCTGTTTTTT
CDR3 protein: CASSQEKGSITGELFF

J gene: TRBJ1-2
clone size: few
D gene: -
V gene: TRBV7-9
CDR3 DNA: TGTGCCAGCAGCTTAGCGGTCAGGGCGAATCGGTATGGCTACACCTTC
CDR3 protein: CASSLAVRANRYGYTF

J gene: TRBJ2-7
clone size: -
D gene: TRBD2
V gene: TRBV7-3
CDR3 DNA: TGTGCCAGCAGCTGGAGCGGGAGGGCCTACGAGCAGTACTTC
CDR3 protein: CASSWSGRAYEQYF

J gene: TRBJ1-2
clone size: -
D gene: -
V gene: TRBV4-2
CDR3 DNA: TGTGCCAGCAGCCAAGATAGGGGGGTGGGGTCCAGTAGGTATGGCTACACCTTC
CDR3 protein: CASSQDRGVGSSRYGYTF

J gene: TRBJ2-5
clone size: -
D gene: TRBD2
V gene: TRBV7-4
CDR3 DNA: TGTGCCAGCAGCTTAGCACAGCGGGGCATACAAGAGACCCAGTACTTC
CDR3 protein: CASSLAQRGIQETQYF

J gene: TRBJ1-1
clone size: -
D gene: -
V gene: TRBV5-8
CDR3 DNA: TGTGCCAGCAGCTTCTTAGACGGATTGAACACTGAAGCTTTCTTT
CDR3 protein: CASSFLDGLNTEAFF

J gene: TRBJ2-6
clone size: -
D gene: TRBD1
V gene: TRBV11-2
CDR3 DNA: TGTGCCAGCAGCTCTTGGGACAGGGAGTACTCTGGGGCCAACGTCCTGACTTTC
CDR3 protein: CASSSWDREYSGANVLTF

J gene: TRBJ2-1
clone size: few
D gene: TRBD2
V gene: TRBV28
CDR3 DNA: TGTGCCAGCGCCGAGGGGACTAGCGTAGCCTGGTGGGGCAATGAGCAGTTCTTC
CDR3 protein: CASAEGTSVAWWGNEQFF

J gene: TRBJ1-2
clone size: -
D gene: -
V gene: TRBV15
CDR3 DNA: TGTGCCACCAGCAGATCGACAGGATACTATGGCTACACCTTC
CDR3 protein: CATSRSTGYYGYTF